This TCR beta chain comes out of a study of blood T cell repertoires in COVID-19 (dated by TCRdb to 2018 to 2021). Looking at the study overall: Collaborator samples came from the United States, Italy and Spain and covered acute and convalescent phases of COVID-19. Samples came from the ongoing ImmuneRACE study (first 160 participants) plus 1,254 subjects from 6 global collaborators. A de-identified subject ID, COVID-19 status, age in years and sex were almost always included in the sample metadata. Deeply sampled blood TCRbeta repertoires from subjects exposed to, actively infected with, or recovered from COVID-19 were included in the dataset. A freely available public database, intended as a resource for researchers studying the immune response to SARS-CoV-2, is where the repertoires were released. The prospective study material was composed of cDNA or gDNA derived from T cells, B-cell-depleted T cells, or PBMCs. Where available, HLA class I and class II types were obtained from metadata supplied by the sample provider rather than from assay-based typing. Study-level results and caveats: Clinical and demographic metadata were provided uncurated, with the amount varying by source and participant.

From the cysteine through the phenylalanine, the CDR3 covers 16 amino acids. Only the CDR3 part of the read is kept: 48 bases, read in frame from the first base. CDR1 and CDR2 are drawn from the germline V gene: SGHRS, YFSETQ. Here V drops 4 bases and J drops 3 bases, and the junction holds 8 bases not matched to any gene. Comment on this clone: Its antigen has not been determined. There are no base qualities to consult, and no much larger clone falls within one base.

TCRbeta CDR3 regions were amplified from genomic DNA using the immunoSEQ Assay, a bias-controlled multiplex PCR. Per the authors' processing: The number of nucleated cells in each sample was estimated from the amplification of reference gene primers within the assay. To quantify the absolute abundance of each unique TCRbeta CDR3 rearrangement, sequence reads were collapsed and filtered. For each sample, productive Simpson clonality was calculated as the square root of Simpson's diversity index across productive rearrangements. What TCRdb holds here is the immuneACCESS table cut down to in-frame rearrangements. Part of the clones is not present; checked against another copy, under half of the missing clones reflect an unresolved V gene, and the others are unexplained. For V, J and clone size, that table is used; D and trimming come from the DNA. The sample includes roughly 200,000 clones, with 87% observed a single time. About 2.2% of the sample is in the top ten clones.

Participants in the prospective study were aged about 18 to 95 years, lived in 24 United States geographic areas, and enrolled through a virtual design. Cohort assignment in the prospective study relied on participant-reported clinical history from a screening survey and a study questionnaire. Recovered participants in ImmuneRACE Cohort 3 were defined as having two consecutive negative NP/OP PCR tests, clearance from a healthcare professional, or resolution of symptoms. In the prospective study, mobile phlebotomists collected whole blood, serum and a nasopharyngeal or oropharyngeal swab from each participant. Additional blood draws and questionnaires over an approximately two-month period could optionally be provided by prospective study participants. Before DNA extraction, prospective study blood samples were shipped either frozen or at room temperature.

The receptor comes from a woman aged 25-40 years who had recovered from COVID-19. The sequenced sample consisted of PBMCs or T cells enriched from blood (not recorded which). The rearranged segments are TRBV5-1 and TRBJ1-1, with TRBD1 matching 11 junction bases. Here is the DNA: TGCGCCAGCAGCCCCCATCAGGGACAGGGGGACACTGAAGCTTTCTTT. This gives the protein CASSPHQGQGDTEAFF. The full variable domain, with segments outside the CDR3 supplied by the reference TRBV5-1 and TRBJ1-1 proteins, appears as KAGVTQTPRYLIKTRGQQVTLSCSPISGHRSVSWYQQTPGQGLQFLFEYFSETQRNKGNFPGRFSGRQFSNSRSEMNVSTLELGDSALYLCASSPHQGQGDTEAFFGQGTRLTVV.